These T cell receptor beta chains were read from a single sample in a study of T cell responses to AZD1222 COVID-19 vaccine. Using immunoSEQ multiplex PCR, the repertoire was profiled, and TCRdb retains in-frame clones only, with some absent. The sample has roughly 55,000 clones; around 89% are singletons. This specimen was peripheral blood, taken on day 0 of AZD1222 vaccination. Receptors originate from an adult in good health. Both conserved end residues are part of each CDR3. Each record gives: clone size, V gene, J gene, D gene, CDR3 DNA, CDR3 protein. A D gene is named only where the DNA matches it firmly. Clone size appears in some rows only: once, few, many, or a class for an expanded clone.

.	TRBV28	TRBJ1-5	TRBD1	TGTGCCAGCCTAGGGACAGGGTTGGGTCAGCCCCAGCATTTT	CASLGTGLGQPQHF
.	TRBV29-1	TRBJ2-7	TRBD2	TGCAGCGACCCTCCGGGACTAGCGGAATCCTACGAGCAGTACTTC	CSDPPGLAESYEQYF
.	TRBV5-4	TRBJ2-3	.	TGTGCCAGCAGCTTGGAGCTAGATACGCAGTATTTT	CASSLELDTQYF
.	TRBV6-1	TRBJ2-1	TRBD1	TGTGCCAGCAGTGAAGCCCCGACAGGGAGTTGGAATGAGCAGTTCTTC	CASSEAPTGSWNEQFF
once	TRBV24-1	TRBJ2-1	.	TGTGCCACCAGGGGGTCTGAGGTCAATGAGCAGTTCTTC	CATRGSEVNEQFF
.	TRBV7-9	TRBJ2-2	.	TGTGCCAGCAGCGGGAGTTCTGGGCTCGGCACCGGGGAGCTGTTTTTT	CASSGSSGLGTGELFF
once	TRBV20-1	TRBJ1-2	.	TGCAGTGCTAGTCGGGAACGTGGCTACACCTTC	CSASRERGYTF
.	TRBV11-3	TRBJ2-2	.	TGTGCCAGCAGCTCCGCGAGAGGGGGGGAGCTGTTTTTT	CASSSARGGELFF
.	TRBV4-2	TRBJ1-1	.	TGTGCCAGCAGCCACGCCGGATCGGTTCTGAACACTGAAGCTTTCTTT	CASSHAGSVLNTEAFF
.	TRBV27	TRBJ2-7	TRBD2	TGTGCCAGCAGTCAAACCGGGACTACAACCTACGAGCAGTACTTC	CASSQTGTTTYEQYF
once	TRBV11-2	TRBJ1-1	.	TGTGCCAGCAGCTTGGTGGGTTATCCTCCTTCTGAAGCTTTCTTT	CASSLVGYPPSEAFF
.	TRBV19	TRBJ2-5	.	TGTGCCAGTAGTATAGATCAAGAGACCCAGTACTTC	CASSIDQETQYF
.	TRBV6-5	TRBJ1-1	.	TGTGCCAGCAACTTCCCGCCCATCGAAGCTTTCTTT	CASNFPPIEAFF
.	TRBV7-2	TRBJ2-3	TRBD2	TGTGCCAGCAGCTTAGGGCCGCGCGGGAGGAGAAGAACAGATACGCAGTATTTT	CASSLGPRGRRRTDTQYF
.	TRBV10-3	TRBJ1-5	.	TGTGCCATCAGTGAGTCCTCAATCCGCGGGCAGCCCCAGCATTTT	CAISESSIRGQPQHF
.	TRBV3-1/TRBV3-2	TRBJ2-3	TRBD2	TGTGCCAGCAGCCAAGATTCTAGCGGGAGGACAGATACGCAGTATTTT	CASSQDSSGRTDTQYF
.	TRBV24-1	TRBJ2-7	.	TGTGCCACCAGTGATTTGGTGCGGCAGTACTTC	CATSDLVRQYF
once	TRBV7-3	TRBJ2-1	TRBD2	TGTGCCAGCAGCCCTGGACTAGCGTTATACAATGAGCAGTTCTTC	CASSPGLALYNEQFF
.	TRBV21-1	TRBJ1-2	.	TGTGCCAGCCCTACAGTCTATGGCTACACCTTC	CASPTVYGYTF
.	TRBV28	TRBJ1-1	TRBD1	TGTGCCAGCAGAAGCGGACAGGAGAACACTGAAGCTTTCTTT	CASRSGQENTEAFF
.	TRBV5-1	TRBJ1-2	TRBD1	TGCGCCAGCAGCTTAGACAGGGGAAACTATGGCTACACCTTC	CASSLDRGNYGYTF
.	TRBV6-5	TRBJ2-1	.	TGTGCCAGCTTCAACGGGGACGGGTACTACAATGAGCAGTTCTTC	CASFNGDGYYNEQFF
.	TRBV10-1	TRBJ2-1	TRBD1	TGCGCCAGCATACCACAGGGGGCCCCCCCCCGGCCCCGACGGCGCAATGAGCAGTTCTTC	CASIPQGAPPRPRRRNEQFF